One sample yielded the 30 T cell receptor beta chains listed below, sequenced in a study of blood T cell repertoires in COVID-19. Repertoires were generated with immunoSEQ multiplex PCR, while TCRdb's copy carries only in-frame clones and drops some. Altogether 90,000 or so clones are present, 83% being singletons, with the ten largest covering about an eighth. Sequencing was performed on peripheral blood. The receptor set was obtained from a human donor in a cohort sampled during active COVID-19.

The CDR3 loop reads CASSYSASGSNEQFF. CDR3 DNA sequence: TGTGCCAGCAGTTACTCGGCTAGCGGGAGCAATGAGCAGTTCTTC. The V and J genes are TRBV6-6 and TRBJ2-1; 10 bases are a match to TRBD2. The V gene's germline CDR1 is MNHNY and CDR2 SVGAGI (reference sequence). The CDR3 spans 15 residues. The ends lost 0 bases at V and 6 bases at J; junction bases unmatched: 2.

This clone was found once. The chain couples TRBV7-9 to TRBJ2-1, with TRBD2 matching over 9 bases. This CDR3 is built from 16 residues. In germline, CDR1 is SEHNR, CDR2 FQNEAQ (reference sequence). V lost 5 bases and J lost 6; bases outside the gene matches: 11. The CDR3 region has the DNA TGTGCCAGCAGCCCCGTGGGGACTAGCAGACTCAATGAGCAGTTCTTC. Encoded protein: CASSPVGTSRLNEQFF.

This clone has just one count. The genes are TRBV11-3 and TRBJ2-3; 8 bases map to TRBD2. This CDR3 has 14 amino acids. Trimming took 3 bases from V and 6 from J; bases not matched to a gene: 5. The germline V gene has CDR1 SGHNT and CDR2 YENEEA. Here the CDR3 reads CASSFGTSMDTQYF. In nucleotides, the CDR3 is TGTGCCAGCAGCTTCGGGACTAGTATGGATACGCAGTATTTT.

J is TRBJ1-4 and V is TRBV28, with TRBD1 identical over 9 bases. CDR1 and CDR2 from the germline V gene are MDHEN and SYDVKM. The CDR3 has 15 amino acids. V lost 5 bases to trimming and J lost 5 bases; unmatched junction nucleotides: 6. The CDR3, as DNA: TGTGCCAGCAGTCCCCGGACAGGGGAAAATGAAAAACTGTTTTTT. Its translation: CASSPRTGENEKLFF.

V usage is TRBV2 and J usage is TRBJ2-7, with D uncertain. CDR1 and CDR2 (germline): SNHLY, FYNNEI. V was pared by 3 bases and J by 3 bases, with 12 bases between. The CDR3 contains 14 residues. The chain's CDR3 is CASSEWAAGYEQYF. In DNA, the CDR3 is TGTGCCAGCAGTGAGTGGGCAGCAGGCTACGAGCAGTACTTC.

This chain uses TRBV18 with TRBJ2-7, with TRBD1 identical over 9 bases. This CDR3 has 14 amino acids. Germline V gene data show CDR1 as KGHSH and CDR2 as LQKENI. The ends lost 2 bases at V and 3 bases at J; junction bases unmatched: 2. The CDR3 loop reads CASSPAGQGYEQYF. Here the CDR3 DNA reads TGTGCCAGCTCACCAGCGGGACAGGGCTACGAGCAGTACTTC.

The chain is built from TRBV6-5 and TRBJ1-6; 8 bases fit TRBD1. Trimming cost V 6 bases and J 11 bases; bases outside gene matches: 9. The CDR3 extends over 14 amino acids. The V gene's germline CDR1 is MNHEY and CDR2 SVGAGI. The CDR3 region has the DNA TGTGCCAGCAGATCAGGGGGCATTGGGGCACCCCTCCACTTT. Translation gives CASRSGGIGAPLHF.

This CDR3 is CASSYNSNPNEKLFF. The CDR3, as DNA: TGTGCCAGCAGTTACAACAGCAACCCTAATGAAAAACTGTTTTTT. The J gene is TRBJ1-4, the V gene TRBV6-5, with D unresolved. Germline values: CDR1 MNHEY, CDR2 SVGAGI. The CDR3 extends over 15 amino acids. Deletions cut 2 bases from V and 3 bases from J, with 10 bases between.

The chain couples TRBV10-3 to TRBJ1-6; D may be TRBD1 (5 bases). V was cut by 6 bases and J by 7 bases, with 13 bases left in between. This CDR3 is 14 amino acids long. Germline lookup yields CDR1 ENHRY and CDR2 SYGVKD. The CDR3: CAISPGRENSPLHF. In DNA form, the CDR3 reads TGTGCCATCAGCCCGGGACGGGAGAATTCACCCCTCCACTTT.

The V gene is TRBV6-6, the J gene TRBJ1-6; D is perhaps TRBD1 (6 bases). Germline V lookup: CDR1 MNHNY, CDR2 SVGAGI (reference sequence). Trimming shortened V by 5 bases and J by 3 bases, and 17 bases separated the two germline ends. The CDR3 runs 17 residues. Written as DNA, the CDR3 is TGTGCCAGCAGTCGGGACACCCGAGCCGGCTATAATTCACCCCTCCACTTT. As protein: CASSRDTRAGYNSPLHF.

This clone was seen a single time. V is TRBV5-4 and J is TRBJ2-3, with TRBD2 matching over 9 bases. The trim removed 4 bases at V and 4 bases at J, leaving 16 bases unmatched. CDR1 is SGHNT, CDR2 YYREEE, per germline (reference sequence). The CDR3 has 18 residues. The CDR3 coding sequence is TGTGCCAGCAGCGTGGGCGGGGGGGCCCGGATTCGGGCAGATACGCAGTATTTT. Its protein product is CASSVGGGARIRADTQYF.

Written as DNA, the CDR3 is TGTGCCAGCAGTTTTACGGGTACCAATCAGCCCCAGCATTTT. Protein product: CASSFTGTNQPQHF. The chain recombines TRBV28 with TRBJ1-5; D unresolved. Trimming shortened V by 3 bases and J by 3 bases, and 9 bases separated the two germline ends. Per the germline V gene, CDR1 is MDHEN and CDR2 is SYDVKM. This CDR3 is built from 14 residues.

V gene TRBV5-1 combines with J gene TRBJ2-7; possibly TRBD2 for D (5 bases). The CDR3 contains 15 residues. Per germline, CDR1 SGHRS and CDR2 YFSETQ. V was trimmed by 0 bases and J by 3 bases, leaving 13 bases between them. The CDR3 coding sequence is TGCGCCAGCAGCTTGGTTGGCAGAGGAGGCTACGAGCAGTACTTC. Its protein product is CASSLVGRGGYEQYF.

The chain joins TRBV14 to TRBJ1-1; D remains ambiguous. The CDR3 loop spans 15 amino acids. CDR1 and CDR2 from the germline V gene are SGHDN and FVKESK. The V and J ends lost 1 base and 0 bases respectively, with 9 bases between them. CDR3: CASSQVFGVNTEAFF. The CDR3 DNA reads TGTGCCAGCAGCCAAGTATTCGGTGTGAACACTGAAGCTTTCTTT.

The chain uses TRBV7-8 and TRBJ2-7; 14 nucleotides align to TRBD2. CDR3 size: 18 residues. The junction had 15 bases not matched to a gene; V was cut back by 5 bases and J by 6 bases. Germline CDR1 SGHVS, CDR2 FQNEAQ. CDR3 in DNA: TGTGCCAGCAGCCGAGTGCGGAGGACTAGCGGGGGGCACTTCGAGCAGTACTTC. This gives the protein CASSRVRRTSGGHFEQYF.

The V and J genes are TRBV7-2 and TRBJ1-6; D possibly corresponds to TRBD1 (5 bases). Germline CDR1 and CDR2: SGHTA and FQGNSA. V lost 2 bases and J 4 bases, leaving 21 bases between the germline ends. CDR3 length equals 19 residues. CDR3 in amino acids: CASSLWGKTSNGYNSPLHF. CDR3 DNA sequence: TGTGCCAGCAGCTTATGGGGCAAGACCAGTAATGGATATAATTCACCCCTCCACTTT.

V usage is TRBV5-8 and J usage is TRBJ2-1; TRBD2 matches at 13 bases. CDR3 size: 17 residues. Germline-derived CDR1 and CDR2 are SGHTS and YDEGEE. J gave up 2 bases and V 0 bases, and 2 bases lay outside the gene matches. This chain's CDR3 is CASSLGLAGGTYNEQFF. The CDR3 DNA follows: TGTGCCAGCAGCTTGGGACTAGCGGGGGGTACCTACAATGAGCAGTTCTTC. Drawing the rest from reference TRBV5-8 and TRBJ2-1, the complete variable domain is EAGVTQSPTHLIKTRGQQATLRCSPISGHTSVYWYQQALGLGLQFLLWYDEGEERNRGNFPPRFSGRQFPNYSSELNVNALELEDSALYLCASSLGLAGGTYNEQFFGPGTRLTVL.

CDR3 protein: CASSDDREYEQYF. CDR3 DNA sequence: TGTGCCAGCAGCGACGACAGGGAGTACGAGCAGTACTTC. The rearrangement joins TRBV7-9 to TRBJ2-7, with 7 nucleotides matching TRBD1. Germline CDR1 is SEHNR and CDR2 is FQNEAQ (reference sequence). Trimming removed 5 bases from V and 4 bases from J; junction bases left unmatched: 5. This CDR3 has 13 residues.

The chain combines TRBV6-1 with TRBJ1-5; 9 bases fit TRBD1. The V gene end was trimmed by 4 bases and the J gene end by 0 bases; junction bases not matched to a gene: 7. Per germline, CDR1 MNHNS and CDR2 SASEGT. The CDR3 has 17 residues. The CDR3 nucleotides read TGTGCCAGCAGTGGGACAGGGGCGAGGGATAGCAATCAGCCCCAGCATTTT. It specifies CASSGTGARDSNQPQHF.

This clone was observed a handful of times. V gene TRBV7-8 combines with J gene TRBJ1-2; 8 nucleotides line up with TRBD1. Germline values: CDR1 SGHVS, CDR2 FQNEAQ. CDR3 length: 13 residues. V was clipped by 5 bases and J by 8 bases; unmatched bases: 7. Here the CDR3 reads CASSTQTGVGYTF. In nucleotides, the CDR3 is TGTGCCAGCAGCACTCAGACAGGGGTAGGCTACACCTTC.

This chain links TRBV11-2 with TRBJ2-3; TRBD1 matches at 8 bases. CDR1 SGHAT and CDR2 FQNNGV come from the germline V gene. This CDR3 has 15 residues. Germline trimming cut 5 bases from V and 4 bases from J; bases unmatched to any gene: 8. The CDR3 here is CASSKAGGRADTQYF. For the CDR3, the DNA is TGTGCCAGCAGCAAAGCAGGGGGCCGGGCAGATACGCAGTATTTT.

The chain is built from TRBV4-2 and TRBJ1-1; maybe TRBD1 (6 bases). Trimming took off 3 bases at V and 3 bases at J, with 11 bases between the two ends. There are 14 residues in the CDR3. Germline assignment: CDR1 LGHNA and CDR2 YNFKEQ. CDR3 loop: CASSQEQGDTEAFF. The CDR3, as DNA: TGTGCCAGCAGCCAGGAACAGGGAGACACTGAAGCTTTCTTT.

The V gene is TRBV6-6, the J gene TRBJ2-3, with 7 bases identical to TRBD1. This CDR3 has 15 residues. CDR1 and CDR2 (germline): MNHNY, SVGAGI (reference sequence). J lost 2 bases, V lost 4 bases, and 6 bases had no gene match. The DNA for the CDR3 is TGTGCCAGCAGTTTAACAGGGGCCCCCACAGATACGCAGTATTTT. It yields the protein CASSLTGAPTDTQYF.

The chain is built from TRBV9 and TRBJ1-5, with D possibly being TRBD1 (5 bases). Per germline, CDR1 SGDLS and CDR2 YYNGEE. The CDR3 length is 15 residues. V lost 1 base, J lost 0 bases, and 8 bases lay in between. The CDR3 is CASSVTGYSNQPQHF. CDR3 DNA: TGTGCCAGCAGCGTAACAGGATATAGCAATCAGCCCCAGCATTTT. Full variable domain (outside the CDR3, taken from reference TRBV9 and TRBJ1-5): DSGVTQTPKHLITATGQRVTLRCSPRSGDLSVYWYQQSLDQGLQFLIQYYNGEERAKGNILERFSAQQFPDLHSELNLSSLELGDSALYFCASSVTGYSNQPQHFGDGTRLSIL.

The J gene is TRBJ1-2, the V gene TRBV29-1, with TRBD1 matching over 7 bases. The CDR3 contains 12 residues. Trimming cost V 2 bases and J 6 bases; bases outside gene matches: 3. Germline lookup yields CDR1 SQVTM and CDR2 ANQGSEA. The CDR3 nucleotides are TGCAGCGTTGAAAGGGGGCACGATGGCTACACCTTC. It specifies CSVERGHDGYTF.

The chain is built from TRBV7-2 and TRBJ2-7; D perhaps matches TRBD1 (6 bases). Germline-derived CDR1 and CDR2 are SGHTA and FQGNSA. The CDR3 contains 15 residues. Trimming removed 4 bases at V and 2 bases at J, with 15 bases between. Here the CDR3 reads CASSSSGVRTYEQYF. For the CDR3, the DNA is TGTGCCAGCAGCTCCTCAGGGGTAAGAACCTACGAGCAGTACTTC.

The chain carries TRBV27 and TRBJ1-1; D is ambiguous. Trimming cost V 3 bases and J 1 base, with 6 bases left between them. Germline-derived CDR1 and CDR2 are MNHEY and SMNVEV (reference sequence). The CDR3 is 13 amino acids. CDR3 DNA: TGTGCCAGCAGTTTGACACAGAACACTGAAGCTTTCTTT. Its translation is CASSLTQNTEAFF.

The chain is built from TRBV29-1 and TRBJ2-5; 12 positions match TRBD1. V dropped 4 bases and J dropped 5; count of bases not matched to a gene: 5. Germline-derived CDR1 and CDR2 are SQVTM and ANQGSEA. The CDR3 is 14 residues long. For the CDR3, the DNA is TGCAGCGTTGCGGGACAGGGGGCTCGCGAGACCCAGTACTTC. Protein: CSVAGQGARETQYF.

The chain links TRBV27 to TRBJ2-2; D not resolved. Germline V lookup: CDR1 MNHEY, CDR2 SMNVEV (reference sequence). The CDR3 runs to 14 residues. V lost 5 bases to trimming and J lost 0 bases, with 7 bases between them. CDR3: CASSISANTGELFF. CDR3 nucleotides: TGTGCCAGCAGTATTTCCGCGAACACCGGGGAGCTGTTTTTT.

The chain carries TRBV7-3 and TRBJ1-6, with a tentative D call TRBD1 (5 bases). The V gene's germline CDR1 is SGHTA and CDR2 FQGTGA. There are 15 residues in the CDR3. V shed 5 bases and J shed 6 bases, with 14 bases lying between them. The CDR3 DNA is TGTGCCAGCAGCGTCGGATGGGGCGGTAATTCACCCCTCCACTTT. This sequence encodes CASSVGWGGNSPLHF.